A selection of T cell receptor beta chains follows, all from one sample in a study of technical replicates of blood from a few donors. Assay used: immunoSEQ multiplex PCR; TCRdb lists only in-frame clones, some missing. The profile covers tens of thousands of clones, with 89% appearing a single time and 0.41% taken by the ten largest. Sequenced sample: T cells isolated from PBMCs. These receptors all come from a human donor in good health. The CDR3 runs from the conserved cysteine through the conserved F or W. The D gene is left open where the match is weak. Clone size, where shown, is once, few, many, or a class for clones that have expanded.

abundance,j_gene,v_gene,d_gene,CDR3nt,CDR3aa
NA,TRBJ2-3,TRBV9,TRBD2,TGTGCCAGCAGCGTACCGATAGCGGGGACAGATACGCAGTATTTT,CASSVPIAGTDTQYF
NA,TRBJ2-4,TRBV11-2,NA,TGTGCCAGCAGCTCCTTCTTGCAGAAAAACATTCAGTACTTC,CASSSFLQKNIQYF
NA,TRBJ1-2,TRBV6-6,TRBD1,TGTGCCAGCAGTTACTTGACAGGGGGTGACAATGGCTACACCTTC,CASSYLTGGDNGYTF
NA,TRBJ1-1,TRBV7-9,TRBD1,TGTGCCAGCAGCTCTCAGGGGGCGCGAACTGAAGCTTTCTTT,CASSSQGARTEAFF
once,TRBJ2-6,TRBV5-1,NA,TGCGCCAGCAGCTTGGGGCTCCCTGGGGCCAACGTCCTGACTTTC,CASSLGLPGANVLTF
NA,TRBJ1-1,TRBV5-6,NA,TGTGCCAGCAGCTACTGGAGAAACACTGAAGCTTTCTTT,CASSYWRNTEAFF
few,TRBJ1-1,TRBV28,NA,TGTGCCAGCAGTTTATGGAGTACTGAAGCTTTCTTT,CASSLWSTEAFF
NA,TRBJ2-3,TRBV28,TRBD1,TGTGCCAGCAGTCCTAACAGGGGGCTAGGGACAGATACGCAGTATTTT,CASSPNRGLGTDTQYF
NA,TRBJ2-1,TRBV7-9,TRBD2,TGTGCCAGCACACTAGCGGGACAGAGTACCTACAATGAGCAGTTCTTC,CASTLAGQSTYNEQFF
NA,TRBJ1-2,TRBV9,NA,TGTGCCAGCAGCGTAGTCGGGGACTATGGCTACACCTTC,CASSVVGDYGYTF
NA,TRBJ1-1,TRBV18,NA,TGTGCCAGCTCACCACTCACAGGAGAACGGAACACTGAAGCTTTCTTT,CASSPLTGERNTEAFF
NA,TRBJ2-1,TRBV7-2,NA,TGTGCCAGCAGCCCGGGACTGCTTCACAATGAGCAGTTCTTC,CASSPGLLHNEQFF
NA,TRBJ2-7,TRBV27,TRBD1,TGTGCCAGCGGACCGGGACAGTTCTACGAGCAGTACTTC,CASGPGQFYEQYF
few,TRBJ1-2,TRBV14,NA,TGTGCCAGCAGCCAAGAGGGGCACTATGGCTACACCTTC,CASSQEGHYGYTF
NA,TRBJ1-1,TRBV11-2,NA,TGTGCCAGCAGCCCGGGTAGTAGGGAGAGGTCTGAAGCTTTCTTT,CASSPGSRERSEAFF
NA,TRBJ2-5,TRBV7-2,NA,TGTGCCAGCATCCCCGGTGTGGGAGGACACAAAGAGACCCAGTACTTC,CASIPGVGGHKETQYF
NA,TRBJ1-2,TRBV7-2,TRBD1,TGTGCCAGCAGCTTAGTAGGGACAGATAATTATGGCTACACCTTC,CASSLVGTDNYGYTF
few,TRBJ1-1,TRBV11-3,TRBD1,TGTGCCAGCAGCGTAACAGGGGCCGCTGAAGCTTTCTTT,CASSVTGAAEAFF
once,TRBJ2-1,TRBV2,TRBD1,TGTGCCGCCAGGGCAGGGGGCATCTACAATGAGCAGTTCTTC,CAARAGGIYNEQFF
NA,TRBJ2-2,TRBV19,NA,TGTGCCAGTAGTATCTCGAGGAACACCGGGGAGCTGTTTTTT,CASSISRNTGELFF
NA,TRBJ2-1,TRBV6-1,TRBD2,TGTGCCAGCAGTGTCCTAGCGGTAAACTACAATGAGCAGTTCTTC,CASSVLAVNYNEQFF
NA,TRBJ2-2,TRBV29-1,NA,TGCAGCGTTGAGGCAGGGCCCGGGGAGCTGTTTTTT,CSVEAGPGELFF
NA,TRBJ1-1,TRBV6-5,NA,TGTGCCAGCAGTTTGCAGGGGCTGATGAACACTGAAGCTTTCTTT,CASSLQGLMNTEAFF
NA,TRBJ2-6,TRBV7-3,NA,TGTGCCAGCAGCTTCTCAGGGCCCGGGGCCAACGTCCTGACTTTC,CASSFSGPGANVLTF
NA,TRBJ1-1,TRBV9,NA,TGTGCCAGCAGCGTAGGACAGGTCTCTGAAGCTTTCTTT,CASSVGQVSEAFF
once,TRBJ2-7,TRBV27,NA,TGTGCCAGCAGTTTGAAAGCGGTAATCTACGAGCAGTACTTC,CASSLKAVIYEQYF
NA,TRBJ2-3,TRBV27,NA,TGTGCCAGCAGTTCAGACAGGGAGGTAGCAGATACGCAGTATTTT,CASSSDREVADTQYF
once,TRBJ2-3,TRBV6-1,NA,TGTGCCAGCAGTGAATCCCCAGTCCCCACAGATACGCAGTATTTT,CASSESPVPTDTQYF
few,TRBJ1-1,TRBV10-2,NA,TGCGCCAGCAGTGAACGGCAGGGTACTGAAGCTTTCTTT,CASSERQGTEAFF
NA,TRBJ1-2,TRBV19,TRBD1,TGTGCCAGTAGGCACCTGGACAGGGAATACGGCTACACCTTC,CASRHLDREYGYTF
NA,TRBJ1-5,TRBV30,NA,TGTGCCTGTTCACAGGAAAGAGAGCCCCAGCATTTT,CACSQEREPQHF
NA,TRBJ2-7,TRBV7-9,TRBD1,TGTGCCAGCAGACCGAGACAGGGGGCAGGGTCATTCTCCTACGAGCAGTACTTC,CASRPRQGAGSFSYEQYF
NA,TRBJ2-2,TRBV28,TRBD1,TGTGCCAGCAGTCCACAGGGGGTGAACACCGGGGAGCTGTTTTTT,CASSPQGVNTGELFF